This T cell receptor (beta chain) stems from a study of cytomegalovirus exposure and HLA in healthy donors. Study-level points and caveats: Researchers reported in a later analysis that a missense DCLRE1C variant was tied to TCR beta V- and J-gene trimming.

A remark on this clone: Its antigen is unidentified.

The V and J ends lost 3 bases and 6 bases, in that order; junction bases with no gene match: 7. CDR1 is LNHDA and CDR2 is SQIVND in the germline V gene (reference sequence). CDR3 length equals 14 residues. Primers for the PCR totalled 60 Vbeta and 13 Jbeta. TCRdb keeps only in-frame clones here, not all; method: immunoSEQ multiplex PCR. The sample records around 150,000 clones, less than 80% being singletons. V gene TRBV19 combines with J gene TRBJ2-7; 8 positions match TRBD1. Sequencing input: PBMCs. This clonotype originated in a man aged 35-49 years in good health and CMV-seropositive. The CDR3, as DNA: TGTGCCAGTAGTATCTCGGACAGGGCCCGCGAGCAGTACTTC. Translated: CASSISDRAREQYF.